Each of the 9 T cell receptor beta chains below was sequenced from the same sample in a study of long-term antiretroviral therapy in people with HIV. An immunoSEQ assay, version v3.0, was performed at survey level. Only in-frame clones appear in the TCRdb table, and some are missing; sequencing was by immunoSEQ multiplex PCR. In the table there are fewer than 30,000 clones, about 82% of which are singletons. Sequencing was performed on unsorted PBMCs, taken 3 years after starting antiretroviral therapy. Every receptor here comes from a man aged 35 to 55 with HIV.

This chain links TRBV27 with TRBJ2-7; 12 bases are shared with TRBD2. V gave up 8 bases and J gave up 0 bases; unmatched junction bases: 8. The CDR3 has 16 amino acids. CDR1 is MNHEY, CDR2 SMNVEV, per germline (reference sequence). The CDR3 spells CASGTLAGGSSYEQYF. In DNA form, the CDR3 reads TGTGCCAGCGGGACGCTAGCGGGAGGGAGCTCCTACGAGCAGTACTTC.

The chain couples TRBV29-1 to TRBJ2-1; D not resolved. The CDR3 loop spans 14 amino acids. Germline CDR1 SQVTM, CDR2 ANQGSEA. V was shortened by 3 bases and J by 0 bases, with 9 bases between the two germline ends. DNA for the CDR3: TGCAGCGTTGAGCCGCATAGCTCCTACAATGAGCAGTTCTTC. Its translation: CSVEPHSSYNEQFF.

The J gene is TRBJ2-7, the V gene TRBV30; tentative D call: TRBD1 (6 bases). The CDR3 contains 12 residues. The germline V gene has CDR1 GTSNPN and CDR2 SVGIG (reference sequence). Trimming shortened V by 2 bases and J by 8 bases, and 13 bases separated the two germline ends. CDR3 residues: CAWSPQGYKQYF. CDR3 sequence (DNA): TGTGCCTGGAGTCCCCAGGGGTACAAGCAGTACTTC.

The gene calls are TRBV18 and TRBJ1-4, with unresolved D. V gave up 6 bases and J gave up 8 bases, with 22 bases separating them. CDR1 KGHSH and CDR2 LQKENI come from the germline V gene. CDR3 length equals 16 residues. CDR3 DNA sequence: TGTGCCAGCTCGCCAGCTAACAGAGGGCCTGGGGAAAAACTGTTTTTT. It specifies CASSPANRGPGEKLFF.

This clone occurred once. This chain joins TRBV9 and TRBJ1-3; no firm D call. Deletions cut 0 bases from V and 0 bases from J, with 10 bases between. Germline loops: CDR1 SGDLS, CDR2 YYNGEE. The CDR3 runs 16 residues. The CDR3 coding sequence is TGTGCCAGCAGCGTAGAACCGGTTAGCTCTGGAAACACCATATATTTT. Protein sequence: CASSVEPVSSGNTIYF.

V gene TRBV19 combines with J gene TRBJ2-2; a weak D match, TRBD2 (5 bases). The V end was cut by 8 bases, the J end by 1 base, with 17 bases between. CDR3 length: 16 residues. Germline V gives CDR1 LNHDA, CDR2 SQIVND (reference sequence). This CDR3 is CASETTAVGNTGELFF. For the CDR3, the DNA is TGTGCCAGTGAGACTACAGCAGTCGGGAACACCGGGGAGCTGTTTTTT.

Here the CDR3 DNA reads TGTGCCAGCAGTGACAAGACAGTGAACACTGAAGCTTTCTTT. Encoded protein: CASSDKTVNTEAFF. The genes are TRBV2 and TRBJ1-1, with D perhaps matching TRBD1 (5 bases). V was cut by 3 bases and J by 0 bases, with 8 bases left in between. The CDR3 is 14 residues long. In germline, CDR1 is SNHLY, CDR2 FYNNEI.

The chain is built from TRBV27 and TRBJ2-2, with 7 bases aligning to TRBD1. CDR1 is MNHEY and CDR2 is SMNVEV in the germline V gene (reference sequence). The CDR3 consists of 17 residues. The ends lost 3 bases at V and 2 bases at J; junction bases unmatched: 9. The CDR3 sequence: CASSFNHRGQNTGELFF. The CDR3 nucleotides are TGTGCCAGCAGTTTCAACCACAGGGGACAAAACACCGGGGAGCTGTTTTTT.

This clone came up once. CDR3 protein: CASSVGGQGALDTQYF. CDR3 DNA sequence: TGTGCCAGCAGCGTAGGGGGTCAGGGGGCTTTGGATACGCAGTATTTT. The chain combines TRBV9 with TRBJ2-3; 8 bases are a match to TRBD1. This CDR3 has 16 amino acids. Germline lookup yields CDR1 SGDLS and CDR2 YYNGEE. The V gene end was trimmed by 0 bases and the J gene end by 6 bases; junction bases not matched to a gene: 9.